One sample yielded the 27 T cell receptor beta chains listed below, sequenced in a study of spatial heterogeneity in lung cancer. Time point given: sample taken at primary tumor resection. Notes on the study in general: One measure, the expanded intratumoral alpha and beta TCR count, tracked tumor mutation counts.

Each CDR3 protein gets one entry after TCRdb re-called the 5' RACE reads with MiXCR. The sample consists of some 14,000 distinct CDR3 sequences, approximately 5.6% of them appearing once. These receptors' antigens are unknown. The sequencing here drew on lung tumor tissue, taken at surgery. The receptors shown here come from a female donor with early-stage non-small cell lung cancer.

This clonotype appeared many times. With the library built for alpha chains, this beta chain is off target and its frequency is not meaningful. CDR3 DNA: TGTGCCAGCAGCCAAGGAGCGGGGGGTTACACAGATACGCAGTATTTT. This codes for CASSQGAGGYTDTQYF. The V call is TRBV4-2, the J call TRBJ2-3, with 9 nucleotides matching TRBD2. The V gene end was trimmed by 1 base and the J gene end by 2 bases; junction bases not matched to a gene: 4. From germline, CDR1 is LGHNA and CDR2 YNFKEQ. CDR3 size: 16 residues.

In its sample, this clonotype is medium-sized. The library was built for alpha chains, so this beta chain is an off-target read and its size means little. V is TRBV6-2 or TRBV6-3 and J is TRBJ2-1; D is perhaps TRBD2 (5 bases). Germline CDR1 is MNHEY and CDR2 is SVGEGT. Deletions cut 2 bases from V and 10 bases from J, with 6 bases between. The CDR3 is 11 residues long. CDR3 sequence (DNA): TGTGCCAGCAGTTACGGCGGGGAGCAGTTCTTC. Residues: CASSYGGEQFF.

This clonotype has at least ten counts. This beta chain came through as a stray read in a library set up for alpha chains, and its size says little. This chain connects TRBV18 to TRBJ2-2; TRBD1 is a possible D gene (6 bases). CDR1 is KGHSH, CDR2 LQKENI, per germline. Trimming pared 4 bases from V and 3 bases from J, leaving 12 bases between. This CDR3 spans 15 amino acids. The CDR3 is CASSRTVSDTGELFF. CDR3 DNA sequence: TGTGCCAGCTCACGGACAGTTTCCGACACCGGGGAGCTGTTTTTT. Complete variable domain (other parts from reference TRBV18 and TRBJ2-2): NAGVMQNPRHLVRRRGQEARLRCSPMKGHSHVYWYRQLPEEGLKFMVYLQKENIIDESGMPKERFSAEFPKEGPSILRIQQVVRGDSAAYFCASSRTVSDTGELFFGEGSRLTVL.

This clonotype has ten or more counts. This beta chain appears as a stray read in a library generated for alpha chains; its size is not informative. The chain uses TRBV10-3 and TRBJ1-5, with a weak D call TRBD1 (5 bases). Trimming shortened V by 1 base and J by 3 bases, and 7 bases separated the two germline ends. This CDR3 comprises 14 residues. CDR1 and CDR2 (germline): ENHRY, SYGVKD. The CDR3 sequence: CAISELGDNQPQHF. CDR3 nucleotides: TGTGCCATCAGTGAGTTGGGGGACAATCAGCCCCAGCATTTT.

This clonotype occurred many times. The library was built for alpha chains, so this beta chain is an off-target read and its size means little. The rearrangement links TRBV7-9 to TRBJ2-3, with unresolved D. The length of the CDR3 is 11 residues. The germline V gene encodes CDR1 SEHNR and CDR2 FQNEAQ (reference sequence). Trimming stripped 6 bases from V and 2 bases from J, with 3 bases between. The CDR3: CASSSTDTQYF. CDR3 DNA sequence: TGTGCCAGCAGTTCCACAGATACGCAGTATTTT.

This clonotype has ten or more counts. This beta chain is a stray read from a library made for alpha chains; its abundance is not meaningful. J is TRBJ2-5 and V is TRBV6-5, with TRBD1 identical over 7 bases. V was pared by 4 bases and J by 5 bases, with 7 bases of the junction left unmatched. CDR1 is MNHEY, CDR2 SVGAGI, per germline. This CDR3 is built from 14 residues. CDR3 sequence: CASSSQTGLETQYF. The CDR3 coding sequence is TGTGCCAGCAGTTCCCAGACAGGGCTGGAGACCCAGTACTTC.

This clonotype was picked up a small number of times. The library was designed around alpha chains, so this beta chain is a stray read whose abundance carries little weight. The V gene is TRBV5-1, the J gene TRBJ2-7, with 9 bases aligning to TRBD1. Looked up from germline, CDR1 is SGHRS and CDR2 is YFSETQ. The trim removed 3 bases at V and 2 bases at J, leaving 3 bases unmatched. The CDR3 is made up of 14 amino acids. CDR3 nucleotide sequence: TGCGCCAGCAGCTCCGGGACAGGGACCTACGAGCAGTACTTC. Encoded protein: CASSSGTGTYEQYF.

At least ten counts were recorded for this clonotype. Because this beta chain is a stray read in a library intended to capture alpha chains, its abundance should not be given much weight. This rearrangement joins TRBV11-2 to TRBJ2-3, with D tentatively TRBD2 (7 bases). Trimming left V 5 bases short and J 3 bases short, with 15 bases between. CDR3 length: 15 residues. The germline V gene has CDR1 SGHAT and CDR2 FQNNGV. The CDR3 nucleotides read TGTGCCAGCAGCCCTCTAGGGGGGGCGACAGATACGCAGTATTTT. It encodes CASSPLGGATDTQYF.

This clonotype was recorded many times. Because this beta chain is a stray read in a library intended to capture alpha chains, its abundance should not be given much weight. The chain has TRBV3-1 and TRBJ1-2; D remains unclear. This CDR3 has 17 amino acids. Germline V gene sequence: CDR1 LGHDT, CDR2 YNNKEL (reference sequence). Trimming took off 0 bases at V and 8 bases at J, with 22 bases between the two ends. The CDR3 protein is CASSQDKGRTPARGYTF. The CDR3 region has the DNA TGTGCCAGCAGCCAAGATAAAGGCCGGACGCCCGCTAGGGGCTACACCTTC.

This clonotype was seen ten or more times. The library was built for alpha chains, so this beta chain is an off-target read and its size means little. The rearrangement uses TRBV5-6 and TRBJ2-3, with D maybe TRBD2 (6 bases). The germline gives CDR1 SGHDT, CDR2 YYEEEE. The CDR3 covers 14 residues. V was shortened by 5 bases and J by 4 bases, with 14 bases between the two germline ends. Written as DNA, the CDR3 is TGTGCCAGCAGGTTTTTGACGGGGGCAGATACGCAGTATTTT. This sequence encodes CASRFLTGADTQYF.

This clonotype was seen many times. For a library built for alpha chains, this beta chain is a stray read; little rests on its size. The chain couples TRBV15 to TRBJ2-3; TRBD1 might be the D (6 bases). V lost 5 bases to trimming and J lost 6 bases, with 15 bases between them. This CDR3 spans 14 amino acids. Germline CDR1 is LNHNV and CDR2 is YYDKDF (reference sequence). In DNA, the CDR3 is TGTGCCACCAGCGCGGACAGCTGGGGGGATACGCAGTATTTT. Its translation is CATSADSWGDTQYF.

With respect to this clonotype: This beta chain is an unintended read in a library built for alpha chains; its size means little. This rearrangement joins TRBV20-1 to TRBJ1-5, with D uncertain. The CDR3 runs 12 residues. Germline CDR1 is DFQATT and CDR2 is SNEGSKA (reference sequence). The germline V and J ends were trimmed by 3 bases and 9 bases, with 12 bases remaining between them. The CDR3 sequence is CSASSGGRPQHF. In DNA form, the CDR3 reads TGCAGTGCTAGTTCGGGAGGACGGCCCCAGCATTTT.

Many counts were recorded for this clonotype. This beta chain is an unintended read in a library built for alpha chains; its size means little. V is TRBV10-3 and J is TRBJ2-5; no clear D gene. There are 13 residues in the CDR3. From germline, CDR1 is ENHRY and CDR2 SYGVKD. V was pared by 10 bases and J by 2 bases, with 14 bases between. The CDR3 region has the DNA TGTGCCACCGGAGCCGCCGTACAAGAGACCCAGTACTTC. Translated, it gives CATGAAVQETQYF.

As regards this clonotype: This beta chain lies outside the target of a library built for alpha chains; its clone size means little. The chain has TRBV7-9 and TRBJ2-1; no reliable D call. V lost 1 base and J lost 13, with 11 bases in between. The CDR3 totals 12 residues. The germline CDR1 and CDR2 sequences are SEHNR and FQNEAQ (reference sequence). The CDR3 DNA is TGTGCCAGCAGCTTAGAAGGGTTAGGTCAGTTCTTC. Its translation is CASSLEGLGQFF.

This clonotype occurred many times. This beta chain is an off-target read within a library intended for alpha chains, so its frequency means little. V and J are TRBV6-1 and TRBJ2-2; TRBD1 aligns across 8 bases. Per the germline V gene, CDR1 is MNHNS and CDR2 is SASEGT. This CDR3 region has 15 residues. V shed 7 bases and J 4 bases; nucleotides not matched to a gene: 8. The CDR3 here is CASKFRTGITGELFF. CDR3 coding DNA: TGTGCCAGCAAATTCAGGACAGGGATCACCGGGGAGCTGTTTTTT.

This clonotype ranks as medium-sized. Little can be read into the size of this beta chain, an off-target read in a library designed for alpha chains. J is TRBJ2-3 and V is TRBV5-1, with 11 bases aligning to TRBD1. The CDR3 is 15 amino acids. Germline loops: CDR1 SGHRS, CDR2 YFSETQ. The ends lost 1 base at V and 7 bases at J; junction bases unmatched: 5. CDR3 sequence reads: CASSLKGQGVNTQYF. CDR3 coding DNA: TGCGCCAGCAGCTTGAAGGGACAGGGGGTGAATACGCAGTATTTT. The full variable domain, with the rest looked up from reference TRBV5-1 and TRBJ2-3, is KAGVTQTPRYLIKTRGQQVTLSCSPISGHRSVSWYQQTPGQGLQFLFEYFSETQRNKGNFPGRFSGRQFSNSRSEMNVSTLELGDSALYLCASSLKGQGVNTQYFGPGTRLTVL.

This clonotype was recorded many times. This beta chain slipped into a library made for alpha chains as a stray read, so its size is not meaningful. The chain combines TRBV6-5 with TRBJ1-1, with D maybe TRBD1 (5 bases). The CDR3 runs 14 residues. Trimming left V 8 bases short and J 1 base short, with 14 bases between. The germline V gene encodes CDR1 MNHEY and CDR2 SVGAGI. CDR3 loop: CASHPPGRNTEAFF. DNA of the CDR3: TGTGCCAGCCACCCCCCGGGACGGAACACTGAAGCTTTCTTT.

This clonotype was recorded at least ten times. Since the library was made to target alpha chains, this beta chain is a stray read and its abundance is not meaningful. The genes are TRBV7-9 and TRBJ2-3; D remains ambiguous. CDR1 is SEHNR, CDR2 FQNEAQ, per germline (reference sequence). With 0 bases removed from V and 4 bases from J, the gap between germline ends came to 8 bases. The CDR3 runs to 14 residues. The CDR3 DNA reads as TGTGCCAGCAGCTTAGCGGGGATGGCAGATACGCAGTATTTT. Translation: CASSLAGMADTQYF.

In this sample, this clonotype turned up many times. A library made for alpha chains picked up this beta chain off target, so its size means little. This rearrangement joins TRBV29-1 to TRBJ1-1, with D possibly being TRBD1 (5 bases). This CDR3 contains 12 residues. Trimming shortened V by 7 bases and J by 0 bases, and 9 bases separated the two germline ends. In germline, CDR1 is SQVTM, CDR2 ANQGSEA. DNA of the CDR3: TGCAGCGCCAGGGACGTGAACACTGAAGCTTTCTTT. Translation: CSARDVNTEAFF.

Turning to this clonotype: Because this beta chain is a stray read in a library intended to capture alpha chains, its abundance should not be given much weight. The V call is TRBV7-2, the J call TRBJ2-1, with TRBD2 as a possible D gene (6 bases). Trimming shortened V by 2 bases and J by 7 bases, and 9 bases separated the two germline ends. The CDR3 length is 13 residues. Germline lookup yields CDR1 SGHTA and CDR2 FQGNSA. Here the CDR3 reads CASSLRLANEQFF. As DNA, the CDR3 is TGTGCCAGCAGCTTACGGCTAGCGAATGAGCAGTTCTTC.

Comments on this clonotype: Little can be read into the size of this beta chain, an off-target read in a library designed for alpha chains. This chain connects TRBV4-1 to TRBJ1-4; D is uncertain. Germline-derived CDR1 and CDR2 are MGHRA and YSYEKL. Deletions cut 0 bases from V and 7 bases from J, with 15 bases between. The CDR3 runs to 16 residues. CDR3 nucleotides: TGCGCCAGCAGCCAAGATGCCCGAGACTCTGGTGAAAAACTGTTTTTT. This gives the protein CASSQDARDSGEKLFF.

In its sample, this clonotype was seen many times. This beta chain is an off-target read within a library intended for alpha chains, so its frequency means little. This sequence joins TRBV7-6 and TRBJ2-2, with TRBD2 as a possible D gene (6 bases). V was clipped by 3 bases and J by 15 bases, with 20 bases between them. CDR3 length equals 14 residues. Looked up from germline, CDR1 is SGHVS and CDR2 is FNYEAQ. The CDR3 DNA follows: TGTGCCAGCAGCTTGAGGGGCGGGGCCTCCCCTTTGTTTTTT. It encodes CASSLRGGASPLFF.

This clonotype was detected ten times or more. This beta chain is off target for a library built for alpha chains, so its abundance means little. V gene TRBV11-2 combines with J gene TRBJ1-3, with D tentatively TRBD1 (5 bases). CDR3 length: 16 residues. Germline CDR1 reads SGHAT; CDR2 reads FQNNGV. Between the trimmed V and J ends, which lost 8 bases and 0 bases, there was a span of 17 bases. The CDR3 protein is CASCLIGTSSGNTIYF. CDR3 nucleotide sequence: TGTGCCAGCTGTCTCATTGGGACCAGCTCTGGAAACACCATATATTTT. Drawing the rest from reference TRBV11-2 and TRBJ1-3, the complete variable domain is EAGVAQSPRYKIIEKRQSVAFWCNPISGHATLYWYQQILGQGPKLLIQFQNNGVVDDSQLPKDRFSAERLKGVDSTLKIQPAKLEDSAVYLCASCLIGTSSGNTIYFGEGSWLTVV.

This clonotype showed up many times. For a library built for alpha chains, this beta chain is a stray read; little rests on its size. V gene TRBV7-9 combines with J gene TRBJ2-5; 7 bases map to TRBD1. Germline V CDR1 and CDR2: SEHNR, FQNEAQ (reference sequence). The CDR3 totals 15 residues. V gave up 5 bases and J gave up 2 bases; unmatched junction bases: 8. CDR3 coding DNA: TGTGCCAGCAGCACCATACCGGGACAGCAAGAGACCCAGTACTTC. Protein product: CASSTIPGQQETQYF.

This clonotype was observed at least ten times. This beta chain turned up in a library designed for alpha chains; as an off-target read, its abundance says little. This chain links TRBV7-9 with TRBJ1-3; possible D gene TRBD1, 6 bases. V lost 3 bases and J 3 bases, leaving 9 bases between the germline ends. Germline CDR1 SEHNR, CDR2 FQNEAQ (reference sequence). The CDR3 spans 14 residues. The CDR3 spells CASSFNRVGNTIYF. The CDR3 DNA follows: TGTGCCAGCAGCTTTAACAGGGTTGGAAACACCATATATTTT.

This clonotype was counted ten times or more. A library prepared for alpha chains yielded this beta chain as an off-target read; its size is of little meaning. Here the CDR3 reads CASSNWGNTEAFF. CDR3 nucleotides: TGCGCCAGCTCTAATTGGGGGAACACTGAAGCTTTCTTT. The chain is built from TRBV5-1 and TRBJ1-1, with D hard to call. CDR1 is SGHRS, CDR2 YFSETQ, per germline. Trimming took off 7 bases at V and 1 base at J, with 11 bases between the two ends. This CDR3 has 13 residues.

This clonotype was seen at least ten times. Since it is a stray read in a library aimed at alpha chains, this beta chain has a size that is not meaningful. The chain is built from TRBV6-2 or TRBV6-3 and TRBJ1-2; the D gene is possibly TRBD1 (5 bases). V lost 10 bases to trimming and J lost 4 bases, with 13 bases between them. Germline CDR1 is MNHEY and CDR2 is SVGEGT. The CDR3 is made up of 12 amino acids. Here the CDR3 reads CATTLGLYGYTF. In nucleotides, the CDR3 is TGTGCCACTACTCTGGGGCTCTATGGCTACACCTTC.